Following are 9 T cell receptor beta chains from one sample sequenced in a study of T-cell memory formation after mild COVID-19. TCRdb reprocessed the 5' RACE reads with MiXCR, giving one entry per CDR3 protein. Among some 150,000 distinct CDR3 sequences listed, 15% to 20% were seen once. Sequencing was carried out using PBMCs or a T cell subset sorted from them (not recorded which). These receptor sequences come from an adult woman who had mild COVID-19 (a few samples of this study predate the infection). Cell type and time point are not known.

The chain uses TRBV6-1 and TRBJ1-2; D may be TRBD1 (6 bases). Germline CDR1 reads MNHNS; CDR2 reads SASEGT. The V gene lost 3 bases and the J gene lost 1 base, with 9 bases spanning the gap. The CDR3 contains 14 residues. CDR3 residues: CASSDDRLNYGYTF. The CDR3, as DNA: TGTGCCAGCAGTGACGACAGGCTTAACTATGGCTACACCTTC.

This clonotype was seen a few times. This chain joins TRBV4-1 and TRBJ2-7; the D gene is possibly TRBD1 (5 bases). Germline lookup yields CDR1 MGHRA and CDR2 YSYEKL. The V gene lost 4 bases and the J gene lost 7 bases, with 17 bases spanning the gap. The CDR3 is 14 residues long. CDR3 nucleotide sequence: TGCGCCAGCAGCCCCCAGGTCCCTAAGGGGGAGCAGTACTTC. The encoded protein is CASSPQVPKGEQYF.

In its sample, this clonotype was seen a few times. The chain has TRBV2 and TRBJ1-5; the D gene is possibly TRBD1 (5 bases). This CDR3 spans 14 amino acids. V lost 9 bases and J lost 5, with 17 bases in between. In germline, CDR1 is SNHLY, CDR2 FYNNEI. The CDR3 loop reads CASRRGGGYQPQHF. In nucleotides, the CDR3 is TGTGCCAGTCGGAGGGGTGGAGGGTATCAGCCCCAGCATTTT. Using reference TRBV2 and TRBJ1-5 for the parts outside the CDR3, the full variable domain is EPEVTQTPSHQVTQMGQEVILRCVPISNHLYFYWYRQILGQKVEFLVSFYNNEISEKSEIFDDQFSVERPDGSNFTLKIRSTKLEDSAMYFCASRRGGGYQPQHFGDGTRLSIL.

CDR3 amino acids: CASSSRYEGAGELFF. CDR3 nucleotides: TGCGCCAGCAGCTCCCGCTATGAGGGCGCCGGGGAGCTGTTTTTT. The chain combines TRBV5-1 with TRBJ2-2, with D possibly matching TRBD2 (5 bases). This CDR3 has 15 residues. Trimming left V 3 bases short and J 6 bases short, with 15 bases between. The germline V gene encodes CDR1 SGHRS and CDR2 YFSETQ.

This clonotype appeared a few times. The CDR3: CASSLRTGLGSTEAFF. The DNA of the CDR3 is TGTGCCAGCAGTTTAAGGACAGGCCTTGGATCGACTGAAGCTTTCTTT. The chain employs TRBV27 and TRBJ1-1; TRBD1 matches at 7 bases. There are 16 residues in the CDR3. In germline, CDR1 is MNHEY, CDR2 SMNVEV (reference sequence). Trimming at V came to 2 bases and at J to 5 bases, leaving 11 bases not matched to a gene.

The chain combines TRBV29-1 with TRBJ2-2; D possibly matches TRBD1 or TRBD2 (5 bases each). With 4 bases removed from V and 0 bases from J, the gap between germline ends came to 12 bases. CDR1 is SQVTM, CDR2 ANQGSEA, per germline. This CDR3 has 15 amino acids. CDR3 DNA sequence: TGCAGCGTTGTCCCTCGGGGACCGAACACCGGGGAGCTGTTTTTT. This sequence encodes CSVVPRGPNTGELFF.

A few counts support this clonotype. This sequence joins TRBV12-3 or TRBV12-4 and TRBJ2-5, with D perhaps given as TRBD1 or TRBD2 (5 bases each). The V end lost 1 base, the J end lost 4 bases, and 13 bases lay between the germline ends. The CDR3 covers 15 residues. The CDR3 bases are TGTGCCAGCAGTTTAGACCCTAGCAGGGCAGAGACCCAGTACTTC. As protein: CASSLDPSRAETQYF.

The genes are TRBV5-6 and TRBJ2-3; D unclear. CDR1 is SGHDT, CDR2 YYEEEE, per germline. This CDR3 contains 16 residues. Trimming left V 3 bases short and J 2 bases short, with 16 bases between. CDR3 sequence: CASSSTPPDYTDTQYF. The CDR3 coding sequence is TGTGCCAGCAGCTCGACTCCTCCGGATTACACAGATACGCAGTATTTT.

The V gene is TRBV20-1, the J gene TRBJ2-7; unclear D gene. The germline V gene has CDR1 DFQATT and CDR2 SNEGSKA (reference sequence). V was clipped by 1 base and J by 3 bases, with 10 bases between them. The CDR3 length is 13 residues. As DNA, the CDR3 is TGCAGTGCTAGAGCCCTCAGAGGCTACGAGCAGTACTTC. Protein product: CSARALRGYEQYF.